These 17 T cell receptor beta chains were sequenced from one sample in a study of blood T cell repertoires in COVID-19. Sequencing used immunoSEQ multiplex PCR; TCRdb keeps in-frame clones, though not all of them. The sample records some 200,000 clones, 87% being singletons. Sequences were obtained from peripheral blood. The receptors come from a man aged 35-49 years with active or convalescent COVID-19.

The chain is built from TRBV5-1 and TRBJ2-5, with 7 positions matching TRBD1. V shed 4 bases, J shed 3 bases, and the junction held 3 bases outside the gene matches. Germline V gene data show CDR1 as SGHRS and CDR2 as YFSETQ. This CDR3 region has 13 residues. CDR3 loop: CASSDRAEETQYF. The DNA of the CDR3 is TGCGCCAGCAGCGACAGGGCCGAAGAGACCCAGTACTTC.

V gene TRBV12-3 or TRBV12-4 combines with J gene TRBJ1-1; TRBD1 is a possible D gene (5 bases). The length of the CDR3 is 13 residues. V was trimmed by 5 bases and J by 5 bases, leaving 12 bases between them. The CDR3 protein is CASSPRQSTEAFF. The CDR3 DNA reads TGTGCCAGCAGTCCCCGACAGTCTACTGAAGCTTTCTTT.

As concerns this clone: Additional DNA sequences in this sample encode the identical CDR3. The chain combines TRBV2 with TRBJ1-4, with D perhaps TRBD1 (6 bases). This CDR3 is 12 amino acids long. CDR1 and CDR2 (germline): SNHLY, FYNNEI. Trimming pared 6 bases from V and 7 bases from J, leaving 9 bases between. This CDR3 reads CASRTGGEKLFF. The CDR3 nucleotides read TGTGCCAGCAGGACAGGAGGTGAAAAACTGTTTTTT.

This rearrangement joins TRBV5-1 to TRBJ1-6; D is ambiguous. Trimming pared 0 bases from V and 6 bases from J, leaving 13 bases between. The CDR3 length is 16 residues. CDR1 SGHRS and CDR2 YFSETQ come from the germline V gene. In DNA, the CDR3 is TGCGCCAGCAGCTTGGCCGAATCCCTAGGTAATTCACCCCTCCACTTT. Translated, it gives CASSLAESLGNSPLHF.

CDR3 DNA: TGTGCCAGCAGCTTAGGGGTTTACCTCGACAACCACTACGAGCAGTACTTC. Protein sequence: CASSLGVYLDNHYEQYF. The chain is built from TRBV7-8 and TRBJ2-7; D is ambiguous. CDR1 and CDR2 from the germline V gene are SGHVS and FQNEAQ. The CDR3 is 17 residues long. Trimming stripped 1 base from V and 3 bases from J, with 19 bases between.

The J gene is TRBJ1-1, the V gene TRBV7-9, with a possible D match to TRBD1 (6 bases). V dropped 1 base and J dropped 11 bases, with 11 bases sitting between them. CDR3 length: 12 residues. Germline-derived CDR1 and CDR2 are SEHNR and FQNEAQ (reference sequence). The CDR3, as DNA: TGTGCCAGCAGCTTAGACAGGGCCGTGGCTTTCTTT. Translating it yields CASSLDRAVAFF.

The gene calls are TRBV7-9 and TRBJ1-5; D may be TRBD1 (6 bases). Looked up from germline, CDR1 is SEHNR and CDR2 is FQNEAQ (reference sequence). The CDR3 contains 17 residues. Trimming cost V 6 bases and J 4 bases, with 22 bases left between them. The DNA for the CDR3 is TGTGCCAGCAGAGGACGGTGGTGGGCACAGGGAAATCAGCCCCAGCATTTT. Its protein product is CASRGRWWAQGNQPQHF.

The rearrangement joins TRBV6-5 to TRBJ2-1, with a weak D call TRBD2 (5 bases). CDR3 length: 15 residues. V lost 8 bases and J lost 0, with 14 bases in between. Per germline, CDR1 MNHEY and CDR2 SVGAGI. CDR3 nucleotides: TGTGCCAGCTCCCGTTCGGGGTACTCCTACAATGAGCAGTTCTTC. Protein: CASSRSGYSYNEQFF.

This sequence joins TRBV4-1 and TRBJ2-3, with 11 bases fitting TRBD2. CDR1 is MGHRA, CDR2 YSYEKL, per germline. The CDR3 sequence is 17 residues long. V was pared by 0 bases and J by 2 bases, with 4 bases of the junction left unmatched. The CDR3 coding sequence is TGCGCCAGCAGCCAAGATCCTAGCGGGGGGTTCACAGATACGCAGTATTTT. Amino acid sequence: CASSQDPSGGFTDTQYF.

The V call is TRBV19, the J call TRBJ1-1; tentative D call: TRBD1 (5 bases). This CDR3 has 16 amino acids. Trimming pared 1 base from V and 0 bases from J, leaving 12 bases between. Germline loops: CDR1 LNHDA, CDR2 SQIVND (reference sequence). CDR3 DNA sequence: TGTGCCAGTAGTATAGGGGCGACAGTCCTGAACACTGAAGCTTTCTTT. It codes for CASSIGATVLNTEAFF.

The chain employs TRBV2 and TRBJ2-2; 12 positions match TRBD2. The ends lost 4 bases at V and 4 bases at J; junction bases unmatched: 4. The CDR3 runs to 16 residues. Germline V lookup: CDR1 SNHLY, CDR2 FYNNEI. CDR3 nucleotides: TGTGCCAGCAGTGGCCCTAGCGGGGGGGGCACCGGGGAGCTGTTTTTT. The encoded protein is CASSGPSGGGTGELFF.

The CDR3 DNA reads as TGCGCCAGCAGCCAAGGACTGTTGAACACTGAAGCTTTCTTT. As protein: CASSQGLLNTEAFF. This chain links TRBV4-1 with TRBJ1-1; D gene ambiguous. CDR3 length: 14 amino acids. Germline CDR1 is MGHRA and CDR2 is YSYEKL. The ends were cut back, 1 base at V and 0 bases at J, with 6 bases in the middle.

The rearrangement uses TRBV30 and TRBJ1-6, with D perhaps matching TRBD1 (5 bases). The V and J ends lost 4 bases and 8 bases respectively, with 12 bases between them. Germline V gives CDR1 GTSNPN, CDR2 SVGIG (reference sequence). The CDR3 consists of 13 residues. Written as DNA, the CDR3 is TGTGCCTGGACTGACAGAACCGATTCACCCCTCCACTTT. This codes for CAWTDRTDSPLHF. The variable domain in full, completed from reference TRBV30 and TRBJ1-6, reads SQTIHQWPATLVQPVGSPLSLECTVEGTSNPNLYWYRQAAGRGLQLLFYSVGIGQISSEVPQNLSASRPQDRQFILSSKKLLLSDSGFYLCAWTDRTDSPLHFGNGTRLTVT.

This clone was seen a few times. V gene TRBV5-4 combines with J gene TRBJ2-2, with 9 nucleotides matching TRBD2. Trimming removed 6 bases from V and 4 bases from J; junction bases left unmatched: 10. The CDR3 totals 16 residues. Germline V gene sequence: CDR1 SGHNT, CDR2 YYREEE (reference sequence). The CDR3 here is CASTLRGGAPTGELFF. CDR3 in DNA: TGTGCCAGCACCCTTCGCGGGGGGGCGCCCACCGGGGAGCTGTTTTTT.

The chain employs TRBV5-1 and TRBJ2-7; 8 nucleotides line up with TRBD1. This CDR3 region has 13 residues. V lost 1 base to trimming and J lost 5 bases; unmatched junction nucleotides: 2. Germline V gene sequence: CDR1 SGHRS, CDR2 YFSETQ. CDR3 DNA sequence: TGCGCCAGCAGCTTGAACAGGGGGGACGAGCAGTACTTC. Amino acid sequence: CASSLNRGDEQYF.

V is TRBV19 and J is TRBJ2-7; 7 bases fit TRBD1. Trimming cost V 3 bases and J 2 bases; bases outside gene matches: 4. The length of the CDR3 is 14 residues. Germline CDR1 reads LNHDA; CDR2 reads SQIVND (reference sequence). The CDR3 region is CASSMTGTAYEQYF. The CDR3 DNA sequence: TGTGCCAGTAGTATGACCGGGACAGCCTACGAGCAGTACTTC.

This chain links TRBV10-2 with TRBJ1-2; D is undetermined. The CDR3 has 15 residues. Trimming removed 2 bases at V and 2 bases at J, with 12 bases between. Germline lookup yields CDR1 WSHSY and CDR2 SAAADI. The CDR3 coding sequence is TGCGCCAGCAGTGAGGGCCGGGGTACAAACTATGGCTACACCTTC. It specifies CASSEGRGTNYGYTF.